This TCR beta chain was sequenced during a study of T cell responses to AZD1222 COVID-19 vaccine. Measured with immunoSEQ multiplex PCR; TCRdb has only the in-frame clones, and not every one. The repertoire holds about 180,000 clones, about 86% seen once, with 0.4% to 0.5% in the top ten. Regarding this clone: Its antigen is unidentified.

Study-level points and caveats: Two AZD1222 administrations were followed by greater Spike-specific TCR breadth and depth. There were mostly white British donors and more females than males, and clonal diversity was possibly underestimated.

The V gene's germline CDR1 is MDHEN and CDR2 SYDVKM. V lost 7 bases and J 5 bases, leaving 14 bases between the germline ends. The CDR3 has 13 amino acids. This chain links TRBV28 with TRBJ1-1; D call uncertain. Material: peripheral blood, obtained on day 0 of AZD1222 vaccination. This receptor was identified in an adult in good health. As DNA, the CDR3 is TGTGCCAGCAACCGACTAGCGGTGACTGAAGCTTTCTTT. Encoded protein: CASNRLAVTEAFF.